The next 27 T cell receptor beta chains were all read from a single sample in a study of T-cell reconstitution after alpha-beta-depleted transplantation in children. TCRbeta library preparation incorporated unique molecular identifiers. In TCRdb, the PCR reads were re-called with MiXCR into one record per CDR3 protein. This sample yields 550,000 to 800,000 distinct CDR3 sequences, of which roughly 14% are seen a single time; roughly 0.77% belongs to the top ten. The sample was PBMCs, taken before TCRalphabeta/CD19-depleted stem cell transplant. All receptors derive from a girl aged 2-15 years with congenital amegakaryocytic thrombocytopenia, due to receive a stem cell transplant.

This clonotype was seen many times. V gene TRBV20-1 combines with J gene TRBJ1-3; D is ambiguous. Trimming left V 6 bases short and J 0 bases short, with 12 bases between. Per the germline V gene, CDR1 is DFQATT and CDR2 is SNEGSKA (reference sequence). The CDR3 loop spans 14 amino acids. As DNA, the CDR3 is TGCAGTGCCAGAACAGCTGGCTCTGGAAACACCATATATTTT. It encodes CSARTAGSGNTIYF.

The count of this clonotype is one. Here the CDR3 reads CASTFQDVGTDTQYF. The CDR3, as DNA: TGTGCCAGCACCTTCCAGGACGTAGGAACAGATACGCAGTATTTT. The rearrangement links TRBV11-2 to TRBJ2-3; the D is unclear. From germline, CDR1 is SGHAT and CDR2 FQNNGV. This CDR3 has 15 residues. V lost 7 bases and J 3 bases, leaving 17 bases between the germline ends.

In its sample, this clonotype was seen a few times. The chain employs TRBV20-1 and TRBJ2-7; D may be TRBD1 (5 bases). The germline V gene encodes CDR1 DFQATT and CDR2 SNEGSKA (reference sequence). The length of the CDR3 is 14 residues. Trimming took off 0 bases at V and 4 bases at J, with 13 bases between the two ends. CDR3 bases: TGCAGTGCTAGAGACCCGATAGGGGAATACGAGCAGTACTTC. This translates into CSARDPIGEYEQYF.

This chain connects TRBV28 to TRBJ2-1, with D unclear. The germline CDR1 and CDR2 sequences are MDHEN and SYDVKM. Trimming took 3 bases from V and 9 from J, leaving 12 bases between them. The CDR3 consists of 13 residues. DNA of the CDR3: TGTGCCAGCAGTTTGATACAGAATAGTGAGCAGTTCTTC. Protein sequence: CASSLIQNSEQFF.

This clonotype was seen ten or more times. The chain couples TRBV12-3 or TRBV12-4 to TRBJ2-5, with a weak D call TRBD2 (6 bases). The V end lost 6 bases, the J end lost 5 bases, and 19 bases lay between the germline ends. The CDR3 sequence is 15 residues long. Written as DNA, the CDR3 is TGTGCCAGCAGACCAAGCGTGTCTAGCGTGGAGACCCAGTACTTC. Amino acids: CASRPSVSSVETQYF.

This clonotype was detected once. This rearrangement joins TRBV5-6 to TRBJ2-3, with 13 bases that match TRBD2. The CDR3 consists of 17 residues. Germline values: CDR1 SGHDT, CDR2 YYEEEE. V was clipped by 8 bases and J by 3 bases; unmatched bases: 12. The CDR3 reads CARSPGLAGVVTDTQYF. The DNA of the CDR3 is TGTGCCAGGAGCCCCGGACTAGCGGGAGTCGTGACAGATACGCAGTATTTT.

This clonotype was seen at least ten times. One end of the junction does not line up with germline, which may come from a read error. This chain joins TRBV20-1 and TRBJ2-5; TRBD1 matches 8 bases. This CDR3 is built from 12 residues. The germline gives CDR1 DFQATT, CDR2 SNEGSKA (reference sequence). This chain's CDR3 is CSANGQGETQYF. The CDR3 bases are TGCAGCGCTAACGGACAGGGAGAGACCCAGTACTTC.

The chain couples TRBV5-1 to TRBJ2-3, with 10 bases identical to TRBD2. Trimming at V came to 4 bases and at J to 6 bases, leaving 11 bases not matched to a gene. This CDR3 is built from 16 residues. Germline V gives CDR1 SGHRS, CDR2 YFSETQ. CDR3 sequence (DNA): TGCGCCAGCAGCCCCCAGGCTAGCGGGGGAACGGATACGCAGTATTTT. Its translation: CASSPQASGGTDTQYF.

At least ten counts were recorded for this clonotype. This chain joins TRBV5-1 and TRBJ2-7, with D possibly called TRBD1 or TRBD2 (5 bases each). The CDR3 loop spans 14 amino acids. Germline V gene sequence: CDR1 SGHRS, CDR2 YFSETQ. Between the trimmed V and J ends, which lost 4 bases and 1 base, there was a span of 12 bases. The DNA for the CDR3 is TGCGCCAGCAGCACGGGACGGCCTTCCTACGAGCAGTACTTC. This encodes CASSTGRPSYEQYF.

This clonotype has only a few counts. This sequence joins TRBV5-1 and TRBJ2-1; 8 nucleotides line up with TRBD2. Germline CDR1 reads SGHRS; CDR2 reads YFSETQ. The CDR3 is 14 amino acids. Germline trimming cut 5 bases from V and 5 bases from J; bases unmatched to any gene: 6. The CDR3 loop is CASREREYNNEQFF. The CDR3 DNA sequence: TGCGCCAGCAGGGAGCGGGAGTATAACAATGAGCAGTTCTTC.

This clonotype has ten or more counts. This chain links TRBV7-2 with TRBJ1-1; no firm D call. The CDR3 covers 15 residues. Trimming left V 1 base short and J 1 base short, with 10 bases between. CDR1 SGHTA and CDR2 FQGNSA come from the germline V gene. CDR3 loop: CASSLEYRGNTEAFF. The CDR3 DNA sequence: TGTGCCAGCAGCTTAGAATATCGGGGGAACACTGAAGCTTTCTTT.

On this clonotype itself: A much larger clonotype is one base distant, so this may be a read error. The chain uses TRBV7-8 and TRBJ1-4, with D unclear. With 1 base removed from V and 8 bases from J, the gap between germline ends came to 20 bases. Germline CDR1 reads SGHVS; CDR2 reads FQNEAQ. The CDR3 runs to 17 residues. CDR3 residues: CASSLGFLHRPHEKLFF. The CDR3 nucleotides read TGTGCCAGCAGCTTAGGTTTCTTACACCGACCTCACGAAAAACTGTTTTTT.

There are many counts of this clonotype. The CDR3 coding sequence is TGTGCCAGCATTTTGTGTCTAGCCAAAAACATTCAGTACTTC. Its translation is CASILCLAKNIQYF. The chain carries TRBV7-6 and TRBJ2-4; D gene ambiguous. V lost 7 bases, J lost 0 bases, and 10 bases lay in between. Germline lookup yields CDR1 SGHVS and CDR2 FNYEAQ. The CDR3 length is 14 residues.

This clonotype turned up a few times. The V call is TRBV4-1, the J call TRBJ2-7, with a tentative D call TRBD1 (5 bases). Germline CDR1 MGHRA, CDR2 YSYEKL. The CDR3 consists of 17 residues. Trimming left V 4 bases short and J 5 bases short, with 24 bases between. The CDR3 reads CASSPHGQGTGVDEQYF. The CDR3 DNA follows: TGCGCCAGCAGCCCCCATGGTCAGGGCACAGGAGTCGACGAGCAGTACTTC.

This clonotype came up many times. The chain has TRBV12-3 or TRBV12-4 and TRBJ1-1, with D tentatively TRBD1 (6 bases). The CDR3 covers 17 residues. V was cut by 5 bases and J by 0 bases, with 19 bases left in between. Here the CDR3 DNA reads TGTGCCAGCAGTCCGGCAGGGGCGAAAGGATTGAACACTGAAGCTTTCTTT. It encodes CASSPAGAKGLNTEAFF.

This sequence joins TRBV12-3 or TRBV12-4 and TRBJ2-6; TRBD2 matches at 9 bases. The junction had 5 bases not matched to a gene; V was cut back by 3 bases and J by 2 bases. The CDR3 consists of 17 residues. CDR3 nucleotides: TGTGCCAGCAGTTTTAGCGGGAGCGGACCTGGGGCCAACGTCCTGACTTTC. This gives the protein CASSFSGSGPGANVLTF.

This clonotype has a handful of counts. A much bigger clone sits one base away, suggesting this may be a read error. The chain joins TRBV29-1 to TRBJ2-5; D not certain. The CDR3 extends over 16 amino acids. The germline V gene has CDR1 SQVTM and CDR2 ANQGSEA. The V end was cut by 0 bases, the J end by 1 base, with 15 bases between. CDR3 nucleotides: TGCAGCGTTGAAGATCGGACGGCTCTGCCCCAAGAGACCCAGTACTTC. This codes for CSVEDRTALPQETQYF.

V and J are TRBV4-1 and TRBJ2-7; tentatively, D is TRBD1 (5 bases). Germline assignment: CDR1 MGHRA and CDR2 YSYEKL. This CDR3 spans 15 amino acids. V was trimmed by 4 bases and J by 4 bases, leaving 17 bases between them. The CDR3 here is CASSRAVPRDYEQYF. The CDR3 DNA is TGCGCCAGCAGCCGAGCTGTTCCCAGGGATTACGAGCAGTACTTC.

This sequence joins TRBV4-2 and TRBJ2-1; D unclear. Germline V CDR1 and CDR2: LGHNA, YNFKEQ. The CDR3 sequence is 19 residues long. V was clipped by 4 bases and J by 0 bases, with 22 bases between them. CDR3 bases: TGTGCCAGCAGCCTCAGTTTAGGGTCCGGTTATAGCTCCTACAATGAGCAGTTCTTC. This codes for CASSLSLGSGYSSYNEQFF.

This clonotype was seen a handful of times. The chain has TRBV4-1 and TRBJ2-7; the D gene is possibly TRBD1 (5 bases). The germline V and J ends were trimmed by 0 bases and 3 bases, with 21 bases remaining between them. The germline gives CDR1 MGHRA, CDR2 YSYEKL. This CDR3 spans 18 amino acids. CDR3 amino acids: CASSQDLGDPLEIYEQYF. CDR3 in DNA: TGCGCCAGCAGCCAAGATTTAGGGGATCCTCTTGAGATCTACGAGCAGTACTTC.

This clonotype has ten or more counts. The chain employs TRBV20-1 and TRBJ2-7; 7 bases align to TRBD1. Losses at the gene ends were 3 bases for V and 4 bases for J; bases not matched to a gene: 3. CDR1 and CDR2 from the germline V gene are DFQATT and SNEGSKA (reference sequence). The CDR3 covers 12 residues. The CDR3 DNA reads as TGCAGTGCTAGCACGACAGGGTACGAGCAGTACTTC. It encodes CSASTTGYEQYF.

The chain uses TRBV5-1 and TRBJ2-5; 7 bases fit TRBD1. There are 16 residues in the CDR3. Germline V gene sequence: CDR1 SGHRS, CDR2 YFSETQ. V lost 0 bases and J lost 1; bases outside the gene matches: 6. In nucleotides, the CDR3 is TGCGCCAGCAGCTTGGGCGGACGGGACAGCCAAGAGACCCAGTACTTC. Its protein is CASSLGGRDSQETQYF.

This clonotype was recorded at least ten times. The CDR3 DNA is TGTGCCACCAGCAGAGACTTTTTCCGGGACCCCTGGGCCGGCTACACCTTC. Amino acid sequence: CATSRDFFRDPWAGYTF. J is TRBJ1-2 and V is TRBV15; TRBD1 might be the D (5 bases). V dropped 0 bases and J dropped 8 bases, with 22 bases sitting between them. The CDR3 is 17 amino acids. Germline V gene lookup returns CDR1 LNHNV and CDR2 YYDKDF (reference sequence).

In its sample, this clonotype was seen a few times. The CDR3 DNA sequence: TGCAGTGCTAGAGGGGGCGGGAGGACTTACTACAATGAGCAGTTCTTC. Translating it yields CSARGGGRTYYNEQFF. This sequence joins TRBV20-1 and TRBJ2-1; TRBD2 matches at 8 bases. V trimming: 1 base; J trimming: 3 bases; junction bases outside the gene matches: 8. Germline CDR1 reads DFQATT; CDR2 reads SNEGSKA (reference sequence). The CDR3 loop spans 16 amino acids.

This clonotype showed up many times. The CDR3 sequence is CASRTGTGWDNEQFF. The DNA for the CDR3 is TGTGCCAGCAGAACGGGGACAGGGTGGGACAATGAGCAGTTCTTC. V and J are TRBV28 and TRBJ2-1; 9 positions match TRBD1. The CDR3 runs 15 residues. The germline gives CDR1 MDHEN, CDR2 SYDVKM. V lost 6 bases, J lost 5 bases, and 8 bases stayed unmatched. Full variable domain (missing parts from reference TRBV28 and TRBJ2-1): DVKVTQSSRYLVKRTGEKVFLECVQDMDHENMFWYRQDPGLGLRLIYFSYDVKMKEKGDIPEGYSVSREKKERFSLILESASTNQTSMYLCASRTGTGWDNEQFFGPGTRLTVL.

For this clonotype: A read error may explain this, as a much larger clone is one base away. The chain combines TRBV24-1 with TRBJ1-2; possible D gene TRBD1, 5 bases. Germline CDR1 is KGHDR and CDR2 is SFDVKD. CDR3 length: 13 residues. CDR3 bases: TGTGCCACCAGTGATGGGGACGGCTATGGCGACACCTTC. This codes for CATSDGDGYGDTF.

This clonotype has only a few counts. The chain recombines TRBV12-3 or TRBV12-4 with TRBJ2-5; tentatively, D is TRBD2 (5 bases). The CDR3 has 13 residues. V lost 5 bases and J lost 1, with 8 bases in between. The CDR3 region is CASSRLAQETQYF. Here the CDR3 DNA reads TGTGCCAGCAGTAGGCTAGCCCAAGAGACCCAGTACTTC.